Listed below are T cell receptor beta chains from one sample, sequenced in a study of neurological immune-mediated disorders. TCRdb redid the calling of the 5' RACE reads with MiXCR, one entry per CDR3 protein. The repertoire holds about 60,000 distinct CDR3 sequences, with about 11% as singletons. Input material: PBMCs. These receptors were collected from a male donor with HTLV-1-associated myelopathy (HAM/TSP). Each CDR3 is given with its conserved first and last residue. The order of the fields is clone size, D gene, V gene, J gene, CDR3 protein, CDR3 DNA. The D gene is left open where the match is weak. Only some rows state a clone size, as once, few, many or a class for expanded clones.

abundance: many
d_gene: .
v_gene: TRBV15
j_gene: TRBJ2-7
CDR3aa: CATSRDVGDTYEQYF
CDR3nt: TGTGCCACCAGCAGAGATGTGGGAGATACCTACGAGCAGTACTTC

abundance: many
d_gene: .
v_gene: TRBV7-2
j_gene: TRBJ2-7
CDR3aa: CASSRRGASSSYEQYF
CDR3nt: TGTGCCAGCAGCCGACGCGGGGCTTCGAGCTCCTACGAGCAGTACTTC

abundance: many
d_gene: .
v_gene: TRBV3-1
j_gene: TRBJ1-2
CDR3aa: CASSPGGWRYGYTF
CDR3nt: TGTGCCAGCAGTCCTGGGGGATGGAGATATGGCTACACCTTC

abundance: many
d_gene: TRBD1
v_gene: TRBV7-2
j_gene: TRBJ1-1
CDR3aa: CASSFRTGDTEAFF
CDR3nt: TGTGCCAGCAGCTTTAGGACAGGGGACACTGAAGCTTTCTTT

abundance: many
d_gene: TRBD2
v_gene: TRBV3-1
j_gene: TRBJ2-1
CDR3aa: CASSQGASGAPREQFF
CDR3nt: TGTGCCAGCAGCCAAGGGGCTAGCGGGGCCCCTCGGGAGCAGTTCTTC

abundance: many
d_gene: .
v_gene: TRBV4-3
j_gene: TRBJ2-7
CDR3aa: CASSLQGLSEQYF
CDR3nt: TGCGCCAGCAGCCTTCAGGGTTTAAGTGAGCAGTACTTC

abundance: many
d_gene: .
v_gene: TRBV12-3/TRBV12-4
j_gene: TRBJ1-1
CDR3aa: CASSLSAVNTEAFF
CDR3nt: TGTGCCAGCAGTTTATCGGCAGTGAACACTGAAGCTTTCTTT

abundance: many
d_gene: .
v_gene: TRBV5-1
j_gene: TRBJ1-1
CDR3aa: CASSLNVNTEAFF
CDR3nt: TGCGCCAGCAGCCTCAACGTGAACACTGAAGCTTTCTTT

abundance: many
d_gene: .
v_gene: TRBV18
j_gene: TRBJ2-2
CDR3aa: CASSPPGHPANTGELFF
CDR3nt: TGTGCCAGCTCACCCCCGGGACACCCCGCGAACACCGGGGAGCTGTTTTTT

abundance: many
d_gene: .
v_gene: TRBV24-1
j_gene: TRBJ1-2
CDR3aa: CATSDSGPKRGGTF
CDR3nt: TGTGCCACCAGTGACTCCGGTCCCAAGCGAGGGGGCACCTTC

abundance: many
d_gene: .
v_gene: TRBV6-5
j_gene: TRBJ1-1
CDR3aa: CASRNRERNTEAFF
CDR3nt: TGTGCCAGCAGGAACAGGGAGAGGAACACTGAAGCTTTCTTT

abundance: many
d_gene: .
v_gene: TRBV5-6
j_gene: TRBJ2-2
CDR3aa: CASSRGLNTGELFF
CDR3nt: TGTGCCAGCAGCCGGGGACTCAACACCGGGGAGCTGTTTTTT

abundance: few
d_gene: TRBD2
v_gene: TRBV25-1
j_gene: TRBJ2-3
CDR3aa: CASSGLAGGPDTQYF
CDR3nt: TGTGCCAGCAGTGGTTTAGCGGGGGGGCCAGATACGCAGTATTTT

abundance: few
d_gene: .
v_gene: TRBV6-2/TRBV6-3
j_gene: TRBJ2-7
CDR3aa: CASSRFGGPDAYEQYF
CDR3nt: TGTGCCAGCAGCCGCTTCGGGGGACCGGACGCATACGAGCAGTACTTC

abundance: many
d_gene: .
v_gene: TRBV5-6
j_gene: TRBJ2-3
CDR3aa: CASSYDGTTDTQYF
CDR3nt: TGTGCCAGCAGCTATGACGGAACTACAGATACGCAGTATTTT

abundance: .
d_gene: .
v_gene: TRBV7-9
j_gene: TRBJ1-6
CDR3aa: CASSLERGPRHF
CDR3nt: TGTGCCAGCAGCTTAGAGAGGGGACCCCGCCACTTT

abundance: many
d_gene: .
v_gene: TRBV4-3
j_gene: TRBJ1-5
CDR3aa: CASSQDILVGGNQPQHF
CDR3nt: TGCGCCAGCAGCCAGGATATTTTGGTAGGGGGCAATCAGCCCCAGCATTTT

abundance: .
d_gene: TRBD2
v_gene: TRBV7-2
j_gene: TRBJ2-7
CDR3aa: CASSLGLAPYEQYF
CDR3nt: TGTGCCAGCAGCTTAGGACTAGCACCTTACGAGCAGTACTTC

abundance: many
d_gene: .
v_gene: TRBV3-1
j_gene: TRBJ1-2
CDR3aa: CASGQNYGYTF
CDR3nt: TGTGCCAGCGGGCAGAACTATGGCTACACCTTC

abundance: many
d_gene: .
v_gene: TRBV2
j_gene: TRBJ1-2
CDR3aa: CASRRLGTDGYTF
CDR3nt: TGTGCCAGCAGGAGACTGGGAACGGATGGCTACACCTTC

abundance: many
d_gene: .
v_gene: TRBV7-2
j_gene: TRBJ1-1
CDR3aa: CASSYRSMNTEAFF
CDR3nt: TGTGCCAGCAGCTACAGGTCAATGAACACTGAAGCTTTCTTT

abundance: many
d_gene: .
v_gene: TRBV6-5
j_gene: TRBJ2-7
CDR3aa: CASSYSGSYEQYF
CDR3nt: TGTGCCAGCAGTTACTCGGGCAGCTACGAGCAGTACTTC

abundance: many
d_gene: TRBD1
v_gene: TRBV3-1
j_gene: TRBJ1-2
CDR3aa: CASSPQQGLHYGYTF
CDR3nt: TGTGCCAGCAGCCCGCAACAGGGGCTTCACTATGGCTACACCTTC

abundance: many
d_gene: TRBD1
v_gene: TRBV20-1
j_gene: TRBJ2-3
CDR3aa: CSAGRTGATDTQYF
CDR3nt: TGCAGTGCTGGACGGACAGGGGCAACGGATACGCAGTATTTT

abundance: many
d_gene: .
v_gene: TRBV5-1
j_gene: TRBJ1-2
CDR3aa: CASSLAGGEGYTF
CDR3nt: TGCGCCAGCAGCTTGGCCGGGGGCGAAGGCTACACCTTC

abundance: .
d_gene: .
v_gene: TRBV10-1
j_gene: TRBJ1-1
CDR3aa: CASSERLPANTEAFF
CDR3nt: TGCGCCAGCAGTGAGAGGTTGCCGGCGAACACTGAAGCTTTCTTT

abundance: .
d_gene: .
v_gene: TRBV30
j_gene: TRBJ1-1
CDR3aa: CAWSPQGTEAFF
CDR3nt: TGTGCCTGGAGTCCCCAGGGCACTGAAGCTTTCTTT

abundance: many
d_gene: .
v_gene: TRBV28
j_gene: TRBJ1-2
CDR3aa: CASITRGYGYTF
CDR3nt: TGTGCCAGCATTACGAGGGGCTATGGCTACACCTTC

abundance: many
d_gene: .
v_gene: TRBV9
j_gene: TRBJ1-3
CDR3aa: CASSVGGRTVSGNTIYF
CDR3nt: TGTGCCAGCAGCGTAGGGGGACGGACCGTCTCTGGAAACACCATATATTTT

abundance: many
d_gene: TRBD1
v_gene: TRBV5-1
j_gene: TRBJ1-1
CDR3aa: CASSSGTGFGTTEAFF
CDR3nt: TGCGCCAGCAGCTCGGGGACAGGGTTTGGGACCACTGAAGCTTTCTTT

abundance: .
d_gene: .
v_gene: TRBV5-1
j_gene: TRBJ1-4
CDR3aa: CASSLRINEKLFF
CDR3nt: TGCGCCAGTAGTCTACGGATTAATGAAAAACTGTTTTTT

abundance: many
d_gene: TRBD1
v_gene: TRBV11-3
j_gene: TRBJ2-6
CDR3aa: CASSTHRRGQGESGANVLTF
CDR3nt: TGTGCCAGCAGCACCCATCGGCGGGGACAGGGTGAATCTGGGGCCAACGTCCTGACTTTC

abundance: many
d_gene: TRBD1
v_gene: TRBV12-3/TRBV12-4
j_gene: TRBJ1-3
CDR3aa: CASSPRTGSGNTIYF
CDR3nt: TGTGCCAGCAGCCCCCGGACAGGCTCTGGAAACACCATATATTTT

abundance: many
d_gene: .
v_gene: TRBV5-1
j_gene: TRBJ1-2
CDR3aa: CASSLSGNYGYTF
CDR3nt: TGCGCCAGCAGCTTGAGCGGGAACTATGGCTACACCTTC

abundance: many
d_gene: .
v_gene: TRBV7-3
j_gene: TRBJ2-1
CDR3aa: CASSLGTEQFF
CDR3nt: TGTGCCAGCAGCTTAGGGACAGAGCAGTTCTTC

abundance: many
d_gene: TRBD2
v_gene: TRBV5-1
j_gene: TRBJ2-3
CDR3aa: CASSSAGDRTDTQYF
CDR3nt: TGCGCCAGCAGTTCCGCGGGGGACCGCACAGATACGCAGTATTTT

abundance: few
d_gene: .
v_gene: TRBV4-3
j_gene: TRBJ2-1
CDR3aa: CASSQGTASSYNEQFF
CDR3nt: TGCGCCAGCAGCCAAGGGACAGCGAGCTCCTACAATGAGCAGTTCTTC

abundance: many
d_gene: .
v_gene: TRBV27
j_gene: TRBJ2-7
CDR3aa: CASSLSGGQDSGGYEQYF
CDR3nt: TGTGCCAGCAGTTTATCGGGGGGGCAGGATTCAGGGGGCTACGAGCAGTACTTC

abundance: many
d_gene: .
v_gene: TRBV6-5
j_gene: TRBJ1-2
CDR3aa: CASRPRGGTGTYGYTF
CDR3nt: TGTGCCAGTCGTCCTCGGGGCGGAACTGGAACCTATGGCTACACCTTC

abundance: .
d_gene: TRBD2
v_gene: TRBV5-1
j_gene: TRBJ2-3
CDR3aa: CASTAGGRTDTQYF
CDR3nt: TGCGCCAGCACGGCGGGGGGTCGCACAGATACGCAGTATTTT

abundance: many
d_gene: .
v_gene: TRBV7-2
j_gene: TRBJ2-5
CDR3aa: CASSFQGIETQYF
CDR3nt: TGTGCCAGCAGCTTCCAGGGGATAGAGACCCAGTACTTC

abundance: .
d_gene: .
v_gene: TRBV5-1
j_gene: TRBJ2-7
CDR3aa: CASSFLRDRSYEQYF
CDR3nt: TGCGCCAGCAGCTTTCTTCGTGACAGGAGCTACGAGCAGTACTTC

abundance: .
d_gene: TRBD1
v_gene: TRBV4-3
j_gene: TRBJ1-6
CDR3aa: CASSRAGTGTGSPLHF
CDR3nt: TGCGCCAGCAGCCGGGCCGGGACAGGGACTGGTTCACCCCTCCACTTT

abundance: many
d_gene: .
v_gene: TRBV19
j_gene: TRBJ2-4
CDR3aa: CASRPHEVAKNIQYF
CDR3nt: TGTGCCAGTAGACCGCATGAGGTAGCCAAAAACATTCAGTACTTC

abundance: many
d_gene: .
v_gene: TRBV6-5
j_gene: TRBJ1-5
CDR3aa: CASSLAGQPQHF
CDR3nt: TGTGCCAGCAGTTTGGCAGGGCAGCCCCAGCATTTT

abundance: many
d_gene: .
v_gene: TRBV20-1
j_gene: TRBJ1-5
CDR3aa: CSAVNYGQSNQPQHF
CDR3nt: TGCAGTGCTGTAAACTACGGACAGAGCAATCAGCCCCAGCATTTT

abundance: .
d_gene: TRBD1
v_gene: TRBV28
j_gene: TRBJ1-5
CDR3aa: CASRDRGSNQPQHF
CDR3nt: TGTGCCAGCAGGGACAGGGGAAGCAATCAGCCCCAGCATTTT

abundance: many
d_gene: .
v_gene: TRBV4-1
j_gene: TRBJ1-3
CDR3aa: CASSQVAGAGNTIYF
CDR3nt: TGCGCCAGCAGCCAAGTCGCAGGGGCTGGAAACACCATATATTTT

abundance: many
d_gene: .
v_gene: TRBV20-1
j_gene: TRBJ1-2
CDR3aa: CSAREGHRVVGYTF
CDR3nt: TGCAGTGCTAGAGAGGGGCACAGGGTTGTCGGCTACACCTTC

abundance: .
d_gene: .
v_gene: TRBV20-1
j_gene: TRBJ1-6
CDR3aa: CSASQGGLDNTPLHF
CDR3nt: TGCAGTGCTAGCCAAGGAGGACTCGATAATACACCCCTCCACTTT

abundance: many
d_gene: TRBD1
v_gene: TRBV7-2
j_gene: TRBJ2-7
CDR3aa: CANGVDRQTEQYF
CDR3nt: TGTGCCAACGGCGTGGACAGGCAAACCGAGCAGTACTTC

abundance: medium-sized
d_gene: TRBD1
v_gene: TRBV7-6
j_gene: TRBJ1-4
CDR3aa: CASSSRNTGVPNEKLFF
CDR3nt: TGTGCCAGCAGCTCACGAAACACAGGGGTGCCTAATGAAAAACTGTTTTTT